This T cell receptor (beta chain) was observed in a study of blood T cell repertoires in COVID-19. Study in general: Donors in the United States, Italy and Spain gave samples during acute or convalescent COVID-19.

Generated by immunoSEQ multiplex PCR, the TCRdb table keeps only in-frame clones and is missing some. The sample consists of fewer than 300,000 clones, roughly 88% of them appearing once. Seattle participants joined during active infection and were tracked over time. The length of the CDR3 is 15 residues. Trimming took off 1 base at V and 2 bases at J, with 10 bases between the two ends. Germline lookup yields CDR1 SGHVS and CDR2 FQNEAQ. V gene TRBV7-8 combines with J gene TRBJ2-3; D call uncertain. This TCR was sampled from a human donor with COVID-19, enrolled during active disease. The donor label of this sample is uncertain. Sequenced material: peripheral blood. CDR3 nucleotide sequence: TGTGCCAGCAGCTTAGACCGAAGAGCCACAGATACGCAGTATTTT. Residues: CASSLDRRATDTQYF.